This section outlines one T cell receptor (beta chain) sequence together with its context. Its binding antigen is unknown. Nothing much larger sits one base from this clone, and base qualities are not available. This sample's time point label indicates: baseline before first vaccination. Vaccinee samples came from UK trials COV001 and COV002, including a single-blind randomized controlled phase 2/3 trial of AZD1222 (ChAdOx1 nCoV-19) in healthy adults. For TCRbeta chain sequencing, PBMC samples from trial participants were taken at day 0 and at day 28 after the second dose. The CDR3 covers 13 residues, taking in both the cysteine and the phenylalanine. The sequence is cut down to CDR3 DNA, 39 bases in frame from base 1. From the germline V gene (reference sequence), CDR1 is LNHDA and CDR2 is SQIVND. Trimming removed 7 bases from V and 5 bases from J; the gene matches leave 5 bases unexplained. The CDR3 regions of human TCRbeta chains were analyzed by immunosequencing. Concerning the study's data processing: Repertoire TCRs were checked for matches against a reference library of SARS-CoV-2-specific TCRs that had been generated using the MIRA antigen-specificity platform. Breadth was defined as the fraction of unique TCRs that were SARS-CoV-2-associated, and depth was defined as the fraction of total T cells that were SARS-CoV-2-associated. Each spike-specific TCR was assigned to its reactive spike region and to a CD4 or CD8 class using the MIRA data. Log10-transformed breadth and depth values were compared by one-way ANOVA with Sidak's multiple comparisons tests. This immuneACCESS table, as held by TCRdb, lists in-frame sequences with V and J called but not all clones. Of the missing ones, under half trace to an unresolved V gene in checked studies; the others have no known cause. V, J and clone size are taken as reported in that table, and D and trimming were inferred from the DNA itself. The sample contains about 190,000 clones, 80% to 90% of them found a single time. Clones ranked in the top ten supply about 6.9% of the sample.

The data were taken from a study of T cell responses to AZD1222 COVID-19 vaccine (dated by TCRdb to the early 2020s). For the wider study: AZD1222 recipients with second doses at about 4 weeks or about 12 weeks were pooled, because spike-specific TCR depth and breadth did not differ between schedules. Trial participants were enrolled by age into 18-55, 56-69 and 70-plus year subgroups, with around 140, 26 and 57 TCR-sequenced participants respectively. A total of approximately 240 trial participants underwent TCR sequencing, of whom 200 to 220 had received two doses of AZD1222 and about 25 had received two doses of the MenACWY control vaccine.

Overall study results and their limits: Participants were mostly white British, with more females than males. The authors suggested clonal diversity may have been underestimated. Conclusions about previously exposed vaccinees were limited because only five to seven AZD1222 recipients were SARS-CoV-2 seropositive at baseline. The vaccine-associated CD4 TCRs covered the entire spike protein, and the dominant responses fell in regions 160-218 and 743-854. In the small 56-69-year group, the increase in depth fell short of significance, most likely because of low power. Because no day 14 peak-response samples were available, repertoires were characterized only after the peak T cell response. After two AZD1222 doses, both the breadth and the depth of spike-specific TCRs were significantly higher than at day 0 and than in MenACWY recipients. Epitopes outside the regions mutated in the B.1.351 and B.1.1.7 variants were reportedly recognized by nearly half of the unique spike-specific TCRs.

The clonotype was recovered from an adult in good health. The chain is made from TRBV19 and TRBJ1-1; 9 central bases correspond to TRBD1. This specimen was peripheral blood, taken on day 0 of AZD1222 vaccination. CDR3 region: CASTDRGRTEAFF. Here is the DNA: TGTGCCAGTACTGACAGGGGGAGGACTGAAGCTTTCTTT.